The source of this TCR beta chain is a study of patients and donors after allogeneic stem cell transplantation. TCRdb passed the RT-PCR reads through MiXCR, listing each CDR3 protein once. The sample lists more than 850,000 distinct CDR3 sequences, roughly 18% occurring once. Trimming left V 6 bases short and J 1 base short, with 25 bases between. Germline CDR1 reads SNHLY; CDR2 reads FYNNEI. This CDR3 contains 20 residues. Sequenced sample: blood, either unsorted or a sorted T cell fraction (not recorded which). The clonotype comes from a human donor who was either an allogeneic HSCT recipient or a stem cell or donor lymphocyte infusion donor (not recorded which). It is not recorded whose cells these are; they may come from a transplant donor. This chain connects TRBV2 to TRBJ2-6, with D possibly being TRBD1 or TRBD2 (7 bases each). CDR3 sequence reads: CASRFLGGGKGASGANVLTF. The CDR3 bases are TGTGCCAGCAGGTTCTTGGGAGGGGGCAAAGGAGCATCTGGGGCCAACGTCCTGACTTTC.